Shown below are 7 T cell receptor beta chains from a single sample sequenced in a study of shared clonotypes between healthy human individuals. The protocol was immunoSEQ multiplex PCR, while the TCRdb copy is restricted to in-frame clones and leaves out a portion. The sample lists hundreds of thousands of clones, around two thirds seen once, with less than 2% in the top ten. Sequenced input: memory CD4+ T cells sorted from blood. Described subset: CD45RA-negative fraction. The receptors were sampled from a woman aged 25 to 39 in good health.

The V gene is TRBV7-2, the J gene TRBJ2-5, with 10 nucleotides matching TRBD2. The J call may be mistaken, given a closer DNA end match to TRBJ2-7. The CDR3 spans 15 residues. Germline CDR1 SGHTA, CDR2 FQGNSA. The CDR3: CASSLSVLAGAEQYF. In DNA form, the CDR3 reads TGTGCCAGCAGCTTATCGGTCCTAGCGGGAGCCGAGCAGTACTTC.

The CDR3 DNA follows: TGTGCCAGTAGTACTCAGGGAGCCCAAGAGACCCAGTACTTC. This encodes CASSTQGAQETQYF. The rearrangement uses TRBV19 and TRBJ2-5, with D perhaps being TRBD1 or TRBD2 (5 bases each). Germline CDR1 LNHDA, CDR2 SQIVND (reference sequence). The CDR3 has 14 residues. V lost 4 bases and J 1 base, leaving 10 bases between the germline ends.

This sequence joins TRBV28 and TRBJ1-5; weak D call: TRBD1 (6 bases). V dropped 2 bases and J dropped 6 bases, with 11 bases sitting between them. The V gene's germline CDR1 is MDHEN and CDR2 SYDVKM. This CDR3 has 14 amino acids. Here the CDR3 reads CASSLRGGTQPQHF. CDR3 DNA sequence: TGTGCCAGCAGTTTAAGAGGGGGAACTCAGCCCCAGCATTTT.

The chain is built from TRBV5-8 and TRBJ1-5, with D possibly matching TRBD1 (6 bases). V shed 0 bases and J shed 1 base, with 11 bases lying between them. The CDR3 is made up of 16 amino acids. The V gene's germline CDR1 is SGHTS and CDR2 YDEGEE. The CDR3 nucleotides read TGTGCCAGCAGCTTGGCCACAGGGTCGAGCAATCAGCCCCAGCATTTT. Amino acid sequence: CASSLATGSSNQPQHF.

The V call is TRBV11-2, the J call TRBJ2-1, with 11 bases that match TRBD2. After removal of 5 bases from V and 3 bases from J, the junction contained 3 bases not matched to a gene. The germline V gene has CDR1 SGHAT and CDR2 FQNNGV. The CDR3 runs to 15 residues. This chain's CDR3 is CASSPTSGNYNEQFF. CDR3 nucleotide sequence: TGTGCCAGCAGCCCGACTAGCGGGAACTACAATGAGCAGTTCTTC.

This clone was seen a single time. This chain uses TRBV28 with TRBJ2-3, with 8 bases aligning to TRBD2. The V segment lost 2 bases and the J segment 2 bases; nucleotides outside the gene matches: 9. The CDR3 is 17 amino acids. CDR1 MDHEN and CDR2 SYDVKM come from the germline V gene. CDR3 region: CASSLSGGRALTDTQYF. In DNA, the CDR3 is TGTGCCAGCAGTTTAAGCGGGGGCAGGGCCCTCACAGATACGCAGTATTTT.

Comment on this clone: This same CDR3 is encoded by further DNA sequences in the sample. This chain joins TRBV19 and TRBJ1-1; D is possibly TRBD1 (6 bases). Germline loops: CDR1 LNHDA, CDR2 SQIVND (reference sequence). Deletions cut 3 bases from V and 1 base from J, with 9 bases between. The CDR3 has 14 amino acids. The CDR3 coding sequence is TGTGCCAGTAGTATCCGGGGACAGAACACTGAAGCTTTCTTT. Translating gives CASSIRGQNTEAFF.